The 11 T cell receptor beta chains below come from one sample, sequenced in a study of OX40 agonist ivuxolimab in advanced cancers. Some clones are missing from TCRdb's copy, which holds only in-frame ones; the method was immunoSEQ multiplex PCR. The top ten hold roughly 18% of the sample, which has fewer than 45,000 clones, 70% to 80% seen once. The material sequenced was CD4+ or CD8+ T cells sorted from blood, taken in a trial of the OX40 agonist ivuxolimab. The receptors originated from an adult with an advanced solid tumor such as melanoma, head and neck, liver or kidney cancer.

CDR3 nucleotides: TGTGCCTCCCAGGCGGGGGGGGCGGCTGAGCAGTTCTTC. This gives the protein CASQAGGAAEQFF. The chain uses TRBV10-3 and TRBJ2-1; 9 bases match TRBD2. This CDR3 comprises 13 residues. J gave up 9 bases and V 11 bases, and 11 bases lay outside the gene matches. Germline V gene data show CDR1 as ENHRY and CDR2 as SYGVKD.

This clone is a singleton in its sample. The CDR3 DNA reads as TGTGCCAGCAAGAGGACAGGGGGCTTCAATCAGCCCCAGCATTTT. Its translation: CASKRTGGFNQPQHF. The J gene is TRBJ1-5, the V gene TRBV28, with 11 bases aligning to TRBD1. V gave up 7 bases and J gave up 3 bases; unmatched junction bases: 5. There are 15 residues in the CDR3. Germline V lookup: CDR1 MDHEN, CDR2 SYDVKM. Full variable domain (missing parts from reference TRBV28 and TRBJ1-5): DVKVTQSSRYLVKRTGEKVFLECVQDMDHENMFWYRQDPGLGLRLIYFSYDVKMKEKGDIPEGYSVSREKKERFSLILESASTNQTSMYLCASKRTGGFNQPQHFGDGTRLSIL.

V usage is TRBV10-2 and J usage is TRBJ1-5, with D perhaps TRBD1 (5 bases). This CDR3 is built from 13 residues. Trimming shortened V by 2 bases and J by 11 bases, and 13 bases separated the two germline ends. Germline lookup yields CDR1 WSHSY and CDR2 SAAADI. In nucleotides, the CDR3 is TGCGCCAGCAGTGAGACAACCGGGGCGGCCCAGCATTTT. Its protein product is CASSETTGAAQHF.

This chain links TRBV6-5 with TRBJ1-5; no definite D call. This CDR3 spans 13 amino acids. V was clipped by 4 bases and J by 5 bases, with 9 bases between them. Germline V gives CDR1 MNHEY, CDR2 SVGAGI. The CDR3 region has the DNA TGTGCCAGCAGTTTCGCAGAGCATCAGCCCCAGCATTTT. Amino acids: CASSFAEHQPQHF.

The rearrangement joins TRBV19 to TRBJ1-1; TRBD1 matches at 7 bases. The junction had 9 bases not matched to a gene; V was cut back by 0 bases and J by 5 bases. CDR3 size: 16 residues. The germline gives CDR1 LNHDA, CDR2 SQIVND (reference sequence). The CDR3 DNA reads as TGTGCCAGTAGTATAGAACAGGGGCGATGGGGGACTGAAGCTTTCTTT. It specifies CASSIEQGRWGTEAFF.

The V gene is TRBV10-2, the J gene TRBJ2-1; D possibly corresponds to TRBD2 (7 bases). V was trimmed by 5 bases and J by 5 bases, leaving 16 bases between them. CDR1 is WSHSY, CDR2 SAAADI, per germline. The CDR3 spans 15 residues. CDR3 amino acids: CASSRGASVNNEQFF. As DNA, the CDR3 is TGCGCCAGCAGTCGGGGGGCTAGCGTGAACAATGAGCAGTTCTTC.

This clone was picked up a small number of times. This same CDR3 is encoded by further DNA sequences in the sample. The chain joins TRBV10-2 to TRBJ1-1; 10 positions agree with TRBD1. With V trimmed by 5 bases and J by 4 bases, 1 base remained unmatched. Germline V lookup: CDR1 WSHSY, CDR2 SAAADI. This CDR3 contains 13 residues. The CDR3 is CASSRTGGTEAFF. CDR3 coding DNA: TGCGCCAGCAGTAGGACAGGGGGCACTGAAGCTTTCTTT.

The CDR3 is CASSETGQGGYGYTF. The CDR3 region has the DNA TGCGCCAGCAGTGAGACCGGACAGGGCGGCTATGGCTACACCTTC. The chain recombines TRBV10-2 with TRBJ1-2; 8 nucleotides agree with TRBD1. With 2 bases clipped from V and 4 bases from J, the junction kept 6 bases outside the gene matches. The CDR3 has 15 amino acids. Germline CDR1 reads WSHSY; CDR2 reads SAAADI.

The rearrangement uses TRBV27 and TRBJ1-6, with 7 bases lining up with TRBD1. Germline V gene data show CDR1 as MNHEY and CDR2 as SMNVEV (reference sequence). With V trimmed by 5 bases and J by 5 bases, 9 bases remained unmatched. There are 16 residues in the CDR3. DNA for the CDR3: TGTGCCAGCAGTAATCTCCGGGACAGAAATAATTCACCCCTCCACTTT. It specifies CASSNLRDRNNSPLHF.

This clone has only a few counts. The V gene is TRBV19, the J gene TRBJ2-5, with TRBD2 identical over 9 bases. V shed 0 bases, J shed 5 bases, and the junction held 10 bases outside the gene matches. The V gene's germline CDR1 is LNHDA and CDR2 SQIVND (reference sequence). CDR3 length equals 17 residues. CDR3 DNA: TGTGCCAGTAGTATAGATAACGGCGGGGGGGCCGGGGAGACCCAGTACTTC. This gives the protein CASSIDNGGGAGETQYF. Supplemented by reference TRBV19 and TRBJ2-5, the full variable domain reads DGGITQSPKYLFRKEGQNVTLSCEQNLNHDAMYWYRQDPGQGLRLIYYSQIVNDFQKGDIAEGYSVSREKKESFPLTVTSAQKNPTAFYLCASSIDNGGGAGETQYFGPGTRLLVL.

The chain joins TRBV5-1 to TRBJ1-4, with D perhaps matching TRBD1 (5 bases). Trimming left V 0 bases short and J 8 bases short, with 14 bases between. The CDR3 covers 15 residues. The germline V gene has CDR1 SGHRS and CDR2 YFSETQ. CDR3 nucleotides: TGCGCCAGCAGCTTGGCTCTGGGGCAGGGAGAAAAACTGTTTTTT. Amino acids: CASSLALGQGEKLFF.